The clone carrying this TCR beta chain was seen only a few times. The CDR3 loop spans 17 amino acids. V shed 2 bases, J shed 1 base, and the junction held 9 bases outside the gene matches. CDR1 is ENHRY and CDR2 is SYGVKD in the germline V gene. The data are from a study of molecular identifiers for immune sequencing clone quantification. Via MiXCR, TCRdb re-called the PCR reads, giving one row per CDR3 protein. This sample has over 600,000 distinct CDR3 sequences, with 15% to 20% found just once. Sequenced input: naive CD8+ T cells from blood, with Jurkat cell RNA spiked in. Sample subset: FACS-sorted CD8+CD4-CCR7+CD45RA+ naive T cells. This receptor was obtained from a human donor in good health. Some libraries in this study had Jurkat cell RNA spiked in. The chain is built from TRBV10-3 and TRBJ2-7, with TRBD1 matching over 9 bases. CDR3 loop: CAISEARRDRASYEQYF. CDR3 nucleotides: TGTGCCATCAGTGAGGCACGCCGGGACAGGGCTTCCTACGAGCAGTACTTC.